This TCR gamma chain was observed in a study of gamma delta lymphoproliferative disorders and STAT genes. TCRdb reran clone calling via CATT on the multiplex PCR reads. This sample has around 2,000 gamma-chain clones, with roughly a tenth found just once. The CDR3 totals 13 residues. The study, taken as a whole, reports: In whole-repertoire clustering, gamma separated patients from controls, unlike delta.

Genomic DNA from isolated PBMCs served as the sequencing template. By proportion, this clone is medium-sized (0.01 to 0.1%). Its antigen remains unknown. Germline is not matched at one junction end, which may reflect a read error. This chain joins TRGV10 and TRGJP1. The J gene is not listed in TCRdb, so it was assigned here from a DNA match to germline. TRGV10 is identified as an open reading frame with a role that is uncertain. This receptor was taken from a human donor with gamma-delta T-cell large granular lymphocyte leukemia. The material sequenced was blood. CDR3 DNA sequence: TGCGCGGGAGGGGGTACCACTGGTTGGTTCAAGATATTT. This translates into CAGGGTTGWFKIF.